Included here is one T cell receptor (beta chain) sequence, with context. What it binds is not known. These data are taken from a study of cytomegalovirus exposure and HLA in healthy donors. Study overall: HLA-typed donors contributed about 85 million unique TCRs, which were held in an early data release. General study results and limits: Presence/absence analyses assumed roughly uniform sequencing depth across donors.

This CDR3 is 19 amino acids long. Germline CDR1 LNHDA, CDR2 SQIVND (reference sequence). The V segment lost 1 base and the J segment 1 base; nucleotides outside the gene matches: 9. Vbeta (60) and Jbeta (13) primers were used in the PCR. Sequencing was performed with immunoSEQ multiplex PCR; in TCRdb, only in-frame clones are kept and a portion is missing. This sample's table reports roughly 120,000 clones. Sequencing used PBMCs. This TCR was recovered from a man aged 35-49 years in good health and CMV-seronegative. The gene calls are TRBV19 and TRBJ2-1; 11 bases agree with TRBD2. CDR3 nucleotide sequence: TGTGCCAGTAGTATAGCCCCCCGACGGACTAGCGGGTCCTACAATGAGCAGTTCTTC. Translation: CASSIAPRRTSGSYNEQFF.